This TCR beta chain was found in a study of patients and donors after allogeneic stem cell transplantation. This CDR3 is 17 amino acids long. V lost 5 bases, J lost 4 bases, and 14 bases stayed unmatched. TCRdb reanalysed the RT-PCR reads using MiXCR and keeps one entry per CDR3 protein. The table includes more than 150,000 distinct CDR3 sequences, roughly 22% detected once. V gene TRBV12-3 or TRBV12-4 combines with J gene TRBJ1-2; 9 bases map to TRBD1. The sample taken for sequencing was blood, either unsorted or a sorted T cell fraction (not recorded which). The sequence derives from a human donor who was either an allogeneic HSCT recipient or a stem cell or donor lymphocyte infusion donor (not recorded which). It is not recorded whose cells these are; they may come from a transplant donor. Written as DNA, the CDR3 is TGTGCCAGCAGTCCGGCCGGGACAGGGAAAAGCCTCTATGGCTACACCTTC. Amino acids: CASSPAGTGKSLYGYTF.